This T cell receptor beta chain comes out of a study of blood T cells in healthy people across ages. The CDR3 length is 13 residues. Looked up from germline, CDR1 is DFQATT and CDR2 is SNEGSKA (reference sequence). Trimming took 3 bases from V and 5 from J; bases not matched to a gene: 2. A J-beta primer mix and a sample-barcoded 5' primer were used in a second PCR of roughly 7 to 12 cycles. TCRdb processed the 5' RACE reads anew with MiXCR; each CDR3 protein has one entry. The sample holds about 1.1 million distinct CDR3 sequences, 35% to 40% seen once. This clonotype has more than one count but fewer than ten.

The receptor's source is a man between 18 and 35 years old in good health. Sequencing was done on a sample of blood. This chain joins TRBV20-1 and TRBJ1-5; 9 bases map to TRBD1. The CDR3 loop is CSASDRGDQPQHF. In nucleotides, the CDR3 is TGCAGTGCTAGTGACAGGGGGGATCAGCCCCAGCATTTT.